Listed here are 19 T cell receptor delta chains from one sample, sequenced in a study of γδ T cells in repeated Plasmodium falciparum infection. TCRdb re-called the multiplex PCR reads using CATT. The table records 93,000 or so delta-chain clones, 0.95% to 1% of them present only once. Vgamma9/Vdelta2+ and Vdelta2-negative gammadelta T cells were flow-sorted from PBMC for bulk sequencing. Source material: gamma-delta T cells from blood. These receptors were collected from a pool of human donors (malaria-infected and uninfected, not separated).

A few counts support this clone. The mismatch at residue 5 between this DNA's translation and the TCRdb protein of a much larger clone likely reflects a read error; the protein shown is translated from the DNA. The chain links TRDV1 to TRDJ1; TRDD3 matches 7 bases. The CDR3 has 19 residues. The ends lost 4 bases at V and 0 bases at J; junction bases unmatched: 17. Germline-derived CDR1 and CDR2 are TSWWSYY and QGS. CDR3 DNA: TGTGCTCTTGGGGCCTGTAAGTGGGGGACCCGGGGGTACACCGATAAACTCATCTTT. It yields the protein CALGACKWGTRGYTDKLIF.

This clone was seen a handful of times. TCRdb has a much larger clone's protein, which differs at residue 6 from the translation of this DNA, likely because of a read error; what is shown is the protein translated from the DNA. The V and J genes are TRDV2 and TRDJ1, with TRDD3 as a possible D gene (6 bases). The J gene, left out of TCRdb, was set here by checking the DNA against germline. The CDR3 totals 19 residues. The germline V gene encodes CDR1 GEAIGNYY and CDR2 EKD. Between the trimmed V and J ends, which lost 1 base and 0 bases, there was a span of 23 bases. Here the CDR3 reads CACDTPPVAPGENTDKLIF. The CDR3 DNA reads as TGTGCCTGTGACACTCCCCCTGTCGCCCCGGGGGAAAACACCGATAAACTCATCTTT.

This clone was seen a handful of times. TCRdb's listed protein matches a much larger clone and diverges from this DNA's translation at residue 5, likely through a read error; the protein shown comes from the DNA. The chain is built from TRDV2 and TRDJ1; 8 bases map to TRDD3. TCRdb carries no J gene annotation; the J gene was assigned here by matching the DNA with germline. The germline gives CDR1 GEAIGNYY, CDR2 EKD. The CDR3 is 16 residues long. J was trimmed by 3 bases and V by 2 bases; bases with no gene match: 10. For the CDR3, the DNA is TGTGCCTGTGACAGACTGGGGGCCCGAGGGGCCGATAAACTCATCTTT. Its protein product is CACDRLGARGADKLIF.

A word on this clone: The mismatch at residue 7 between this DNA's translation and the TCRdb protein of a much larger clone likely reflects a read error; the protein shown is translated from the DNA. The chain uses TRDV1 and TRDJ1; D might be TRDD3 (5 bases). As TCRdb names no J gene, one was assigned here on the basis of a DNA match to germline. Germline assignment: CDR1 TSWWSYY and CDR2 QGS. The V end lost 2 bases, the J end lost 0 bases, and 19 bases lay between the germline ends. This CDR3 has 18 residues. CDR3 sequence (DNA): TGTGCTCTTGGGGAATGCCTCTGGGAGCGAAGCTACACCGATAAACTCATCTTT. It codes for CALGECLWERSYTDKLIF.

On this clone itself: This is likely an artifact of a read error, given a far larger clone one base away. Other DNA sequences from this sample encode an identical CDR3 as well. This sequence joins TRDV1 and TRDJ1; 11 nucleotides line up with TRDD3. TCRdb offers no J gene call, so here the DNA was matched to germline to obtain one. Germline assignment: CDR1 TSWWSYY and CDR2 QGS. The CDR3 totals 18 residues. V trimming: 5 bases; J trimming: 2 bases; junction bases outside the gene matches: 13. The CDR3 protein is CALGRPESGGYSTDKLIF. The CDR3 DNA is TGTGCTCTTGGGCGCCCGGAATCTGGGGGATACAGTACCGATAAACTCATCTTT.

As regards this clone: It differs at one base from a far larger clone, so likely a read error. Different DNA sequences within this sample yield the same CDR3. This chain connects TRDV2 to TRDJ3, with 8 bases fitting TRDD3. The J gene, not given by TCRdb, was assigned here from a germline match of the nucleotide sequence. The CDR3 loop spans 18 amino acids. The germline V gene has CDR1 GEAIGNYY and CDR2 EKD. The CDR3 nucleotides are TGTGCCTGCGACACTGGGGGTTTCAGCTCCTGGGACACCCGACAGATGTTTTTC. Its protein product is CACDTGGFSSWDTRQMFF.

This clone was observed a handful of times. TCRdb shows a much larger clone's protein in place of this DNA's translation, and the two differ at residue 8, likely through a read error; the protein shown is translated from the DNA. This chain links TRDV2 with TRDJ1; TRDD3 aligns across 8 bases. TCRdb lists no J gene, so it was determined here by aligning the DNA to germline. The ends lost 3 bases at V and 0 bases at J; junction bases unmatched: 8. CDR1 and CDR2 (germline): GEAIGNYY, EKD. The CDR3 extends over 16 amino acids. The CDR3 here is CACDRLGGEDTDKLIF. The DNA of the CDR3 is TGTGCCTGTGACCGACTGGGGGGTGAGGACACCGATAAACTCATCTTT.

To note about this clone: The protein TCRdb gives is from a much larger clone and does not agree with this DNA's translation at residue 23, likely a read error; the protein shown here comes from the DNA. The V gene is TRDV1; the J gene was not called; the tabulated D call, TRDD3, remains unverified against the DNA. This CDR3 spans 24 amino acids. CDR1 is TSWWSYY, CDR2 QGS, per germline. The CDR3 is CALGELTLGDYWYWGAQYTDKLTF. The CDR3 DNA reads as TGTGCTCTTGGGGAACTAACTCTGGGGGACTACTGGTACTGGGGGGCCCAGTACACCGATAAACTCACCTTT.

Worth noting for this clone: It differs at one base from a far larger clone, so likely a read error. Other nucleotide sequences from this sample produce the same CDR3. The rearrangement joins TRDV2 to TRDJ3, with D possibly being TRDD3 (6 bases). Because TCRdb records no J gene, it was assigned here through a match of the DNA to germline. Trimming left V 0 bases short and J 0 bases short, with 14 bases between. This CDR3 spans 19 amino acids. Germline V gene sequence: CDR1 GEAIGNYY, CDR2 EKD. The CDR3 loop reads CACDTVGGESSWDTRQMFF. The CDR3 DNA reads TGTGCCTGTGACACCGTTGGGGGGGAGAGCTCCTGGGACACCCGACAGATGTTTTTC.

Of note for this clone: This likely stems from a read error, as it lies one base from a far larger clone. This sample also contains other DNA sequences that code for the same CDR3. CDR3 in DNA: TGTGCTCTTGGGGAAGCACCACCCCCGGCTTCCTACCCTTACTGGGGGCTGGAGTACACCGATAAACTCATCTTT. Its protein is CALGEAPPPASYPYWGLEYTDKLIF. The V and J genes are TRDV1 and TRDJ1; tentatively, D is TRDD2 or TRDD3 (8 bases each). Between the trimmed V and J ends, which lost 2 bases and 0 bases, there was a span of 40 bases. The CDR3 runs 25 residues. Germline-derived CDR1 and CDR2 are TSWWSYY and QGS.

A remark on this clone: Translating this DNA gives a protein that differs at residue 13 from the TCRdb one, which belongs to a much larger clone; a read error is likely, and the protein shown is this translation. J is TRDJ1 and V is TRDV1, with TRDD2 identical over 8 bases. The J gene comes from matching the DNA to germline here; TCRdb lacks it. The CDR3 has 18 amino acids. V shed 2 bases and J 7 bases; nucleotides not matched to a gene: 18. Germline CDR1 TSWWSYY, CDR2 QGS. CDR3 coding DNA: TGTGCTCTTGGGGAAGTCTTCCTACGTCCGGGGGGGCCTCTTAAACTCATCTTT. Amino acids: CALGEVFLRPGGPLKLIF.

In this sample, this clone turned up a few times. Translating this DNA gives a protein that differs at residue 7 from the TCRdb one, which belongs to a much larger clone; a read error is likely, and the protein shown is this translation. The chain combines TRDV1 with TRDJ1, with 7 bases lining up with TRDD3. Assignment of the J gene here rests on matching the DNA to germline, because TCRdb gives none. Germline loops: CDR1 TSWWSYY, CDR2 QGS. V dropped 3 bases and J dropped 2; count of bases not matched to a gene: 18. The CDR3 totals 19 residues. CDR3 sequence: CALGDPSLRRWGRTDKLIF. CDR3 bases: TGTGCTCTTGGGGATCCCTCCCTACGTAGGTGGGGGAGAACCGATAAACTCATCTTT.

Concerning this clone: TCRdb's entry gives the protein of a much larger clone, which mismatches this DNA's translation at residue 7, likely from a read error; the protein reported here is translated from the DNA. The V gene is TRDV1, the J gene TRDJ1, with D tentatively TRDD3 (5 bases). Here the J gene was assigned by germline matching of the DNA, as TCRdb has none. V dropped 3 bases and J dropped 0 bases, with 20 bases sitting between them. The CDR3 has 18 residues. Germline loops: CDR1 TSWWSYY, CDR2 QGS. DNA for the CDR3: TGTGCTCTTGGGGAGAGAGAATGGCTGGGATCCTACACCGATAAACTCATCTTT. Amino acid sequence: CALGEREWLGSYTDKLIF.

Comments on this clone: The protein that TCRdb holds for this DNA derives from a much larger clone and differs from the translated DNA at residue 22, which likely indicates a read error; the protein shown here is translated from the DNA. The V gene is given as TRDV1, and no J gene call is available; the listed D gene, TRDD3, was not tested against the DNA. Germline V gene lookup returns CDR1 TSWWSYY and CDR2 QGS. The CDR3 runs to 23 residues. CDR3 amino acids: CALGELEGPVNVLGDKDTDKLTF. The CDR3 DNA follows: TGTGCTCTTGGGGAATTAGAAGGACCCGTGAACGTACTGGGGGATAAAGACACCGATAAACTCACCTTT.

This clone was recorded a few times. A far larger clone is one base from this, pointing to a likely read error. Other DNA sequences of this sample code for an identical CDR3. This chain connects TRDV1 to TRDJ1, with TRDD3 matching over 12 bases. CDR3 length: 22 amino acids. The germline CDR1 and CDR2 sequences are TSWWSYY and QGS. CDR3 coding DNA: TGTGCTCTCGGGGAACGGAGGGAGACTGGGGGATACCAAGGGTCGTACACCGATAAACTCATCTTT. Its protein is CALGERRETGGYQGSYTDKLIF.

This clone showed up just a few times. This DNA's translation and the protein TCRdb lists, from a much larger clone, do not match at residue 6, likely due to a read error; the protein shown is translated from the DNA. The chain has TRDV1 and TRDJ1; TRDD2 matches 7 bases. Germline values: CDR1 TSWWSYY, CDR2 QGS. The CDR3 sequence is 16 residues long. V was pared by 1 base and J by 1 base, with 6 bases of the junction left unmatched. CDR3 protein: CALGEPSSYSTDKLIF. CDR3 DNA sequence: TGTGCTCTTGGGGAACCATCTTCCTATAGCACCGATAAACTCATCTTT.

This clone was seen only a few times. A far larger clone is a single base away, which makes a read error likely. The same CDR3 arises from other DNA sequences in this sample as well. The chain is built from TRDV2 and TRDJ2; 11 nucleotides match TRDD3. The J gene was missing in TCRdb and was found by matching the end of the DNA to germline. This CDR3 comprises 22 residues. Germline V gene lookup returns CDR1 GEAIGNYY and CDR2 EKD. The CDR3 reads CACDALGPQGLGDTSLTAQLFF. The CDR3, as DNA: TGTGCCTGTGACGCCTTGGGTCCACAAGGTTTGGGGGATACGTCCCTAACAGCGCAACTCTTCTTT.

In its sample, this clone ranks as medium-sized. The sample contains more than one DNA sequence encoding this CDR3. This CDR3 reads CALGPYPTFSGGYGLTAQLFF. The CDR3 bases are TGTGCTCTTGGACCCTATCCTACGTTTAGTGGGGGATACGGCTTGACAGCACAACTCTTCTTT. The chain couples TRDV1 to TRDJ2, with 11 bases matching TRDD3. V was pared by 6 bases and J by 2 bases, with 20 bases of the junction left unmatched. This CDR3 is built from 21 residues. Germline loops: CDR1 TSWWSYY, CDR2 QGS.

Only a few counts were recorded for this clone. TCRdb's listed protein matches a much larger clone and diverges from this DNA's translation at residue 16, likely through a read error; the protein shown comes from the DNA. The chain combines TRDV1 with TRDJ1, with 11 nucleotides matching TRDD3. No J segment appears in TCRdb, so it was assigned here by matching the sequence to germline. V gave up 3 bases and J gave up 0 bases; unmatched junction bases: 21. The CDR3 has 22 amino acids. The V gene's germline CDR1 is TSWWSYY and CDR2 QGS. DNA for the CDR3: TGTGCTCTTGGGGATCCCCCTTCCTCCTGGGGGATACACACTTCGCACACCGATAAACTCATCTTT. Amino acids: CALGDPPSSWGIHTSHTDKLIF.